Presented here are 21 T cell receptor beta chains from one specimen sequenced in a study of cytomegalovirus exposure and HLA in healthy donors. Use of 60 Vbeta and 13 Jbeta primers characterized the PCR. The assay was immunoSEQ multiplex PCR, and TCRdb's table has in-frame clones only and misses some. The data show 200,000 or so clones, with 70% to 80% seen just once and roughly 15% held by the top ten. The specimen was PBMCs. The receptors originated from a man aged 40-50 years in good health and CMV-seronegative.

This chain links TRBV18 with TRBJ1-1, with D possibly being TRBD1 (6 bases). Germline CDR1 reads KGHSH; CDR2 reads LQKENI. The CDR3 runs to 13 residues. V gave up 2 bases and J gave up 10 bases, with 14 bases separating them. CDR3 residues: CASSPKQGAGAFF. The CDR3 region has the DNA TGTGCCAGCTCACCAAAACAGGGCGCGGGAGCTTTCTTT.

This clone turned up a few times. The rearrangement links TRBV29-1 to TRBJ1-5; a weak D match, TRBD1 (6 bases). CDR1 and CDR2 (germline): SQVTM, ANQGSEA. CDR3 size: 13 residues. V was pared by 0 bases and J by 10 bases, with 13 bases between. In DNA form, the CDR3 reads TGCAGCGTTGAAGAAGGGGGAGGGAGACCCCAGCATTTT. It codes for CSVEEGGGRPQHF.

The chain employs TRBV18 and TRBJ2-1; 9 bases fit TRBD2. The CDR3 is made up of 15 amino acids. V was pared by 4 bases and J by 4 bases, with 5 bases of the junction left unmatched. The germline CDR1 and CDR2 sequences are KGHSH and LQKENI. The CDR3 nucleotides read TGTGCCAGCTCACGGACTAGCGTCGGGTACAATGAGCAGTTCTTC. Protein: CASSRTSVGYNEQFF.

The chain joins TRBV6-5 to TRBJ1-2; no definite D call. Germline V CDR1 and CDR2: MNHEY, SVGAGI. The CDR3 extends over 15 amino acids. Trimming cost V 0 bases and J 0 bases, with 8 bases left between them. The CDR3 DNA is TGTGCCAGCAGTTACTCGCGCGATCCTAACTATGGCTACACCTTC. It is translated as CASSYSRDPNYGYTF.

The DNA for the CDR3 is TGTGCCACACAGGGGGCGCATGCCCCCATTCAGTACTTC. Protein sequence: CATQGAHAPIQYF. The chain couples TRBV2 to TRBJ2-4, with TRBD1 identical over 9 bases. Germline-derived CDR1 and CDR2 are SNHLY and FYNNEI. V was clipped by 10 bases and J by 9 bases; unmatched bases: 10. There are 13 residues in the CDR3.

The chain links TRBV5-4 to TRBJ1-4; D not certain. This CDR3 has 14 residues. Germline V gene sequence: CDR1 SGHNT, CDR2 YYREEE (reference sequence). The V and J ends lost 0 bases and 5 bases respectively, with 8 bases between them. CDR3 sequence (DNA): TGTGCCAGCAGCTTGGCAACAGAAAATGAAAAACTGTTTTTT. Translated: CASSLATENEKLFF.

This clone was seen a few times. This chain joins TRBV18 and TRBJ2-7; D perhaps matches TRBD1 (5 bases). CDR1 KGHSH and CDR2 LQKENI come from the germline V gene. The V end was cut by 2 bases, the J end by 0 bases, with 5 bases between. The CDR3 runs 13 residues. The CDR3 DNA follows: TGTGCCAGCTCACCAGACAGCTCCTACGAGCAGTACTTC. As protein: CASSPDSSYEQYF.

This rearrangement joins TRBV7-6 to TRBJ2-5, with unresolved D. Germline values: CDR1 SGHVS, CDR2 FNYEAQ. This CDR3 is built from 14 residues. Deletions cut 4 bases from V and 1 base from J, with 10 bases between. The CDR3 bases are TGTGCCAGCAGCTATCCGTCCCCCCAAGAGACCCAGTACTTC. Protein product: CASSYPSPQETQYF. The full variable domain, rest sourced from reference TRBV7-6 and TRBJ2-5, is GAGVSQSPRYKVTKRGQDVALRCDPISGHVSLYWYRQALGQGPEFLTYFNYEAQQDKSGLPNDRFSAERPEGSISTLTIQRTEQRDSAMYRCASSYPSPQETQYFGPGTRLLVL.

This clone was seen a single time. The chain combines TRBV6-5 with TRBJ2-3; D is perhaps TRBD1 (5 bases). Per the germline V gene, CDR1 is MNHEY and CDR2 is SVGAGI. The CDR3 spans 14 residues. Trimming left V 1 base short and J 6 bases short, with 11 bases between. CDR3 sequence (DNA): TGTGCCAGCAGTTACTTCCAGGGATCGGATACGCAGTATTTT. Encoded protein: CASSYFQGSDTQYF.

The CDR3 bases are TGCGCCAGCAGCTTGGGAACTTACAGGGGACCCAACACAGATACGCAGTATTTT. This sequence encodes CASSLGTYRGPNTDTQYF. This chain connects TRBV5-1 to TRBJ2-3; the match to TRBD1 covers 7 bases. The CDR3 covers 18 residues. CDR1 is SGHRS, CDR2 YFSETQ, per germline. V shed 0 bases, J shed 2 bases, and the junction held 12 bases outside the gene matches.

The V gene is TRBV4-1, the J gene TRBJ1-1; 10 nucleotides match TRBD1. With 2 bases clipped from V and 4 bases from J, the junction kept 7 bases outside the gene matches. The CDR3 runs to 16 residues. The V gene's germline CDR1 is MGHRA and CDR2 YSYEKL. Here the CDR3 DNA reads TGCGCCAGCAGCCAAAAAAGACAGGGGGCGCGCACTGAAGCTTTCTTT. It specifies CASSQKRQGARTEAFF.

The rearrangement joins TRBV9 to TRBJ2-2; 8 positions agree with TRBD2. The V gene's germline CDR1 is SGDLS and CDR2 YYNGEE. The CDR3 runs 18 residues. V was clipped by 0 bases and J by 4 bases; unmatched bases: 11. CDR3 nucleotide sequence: TGTGCCAGCAGCGTAGTTAAAGGAGCGGGAGCGGCCACCGGGGAGCTGTTTTTT. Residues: CASSVVKGAGAATGELFF.

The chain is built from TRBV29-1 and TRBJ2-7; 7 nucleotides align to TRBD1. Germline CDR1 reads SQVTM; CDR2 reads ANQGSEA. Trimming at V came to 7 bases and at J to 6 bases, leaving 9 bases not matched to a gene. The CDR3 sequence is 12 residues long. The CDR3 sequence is CSATGFGSEQYF. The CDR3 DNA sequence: TGCAGCGCGACAGGGTTCGGCTCCGAGCAGTACTTC.

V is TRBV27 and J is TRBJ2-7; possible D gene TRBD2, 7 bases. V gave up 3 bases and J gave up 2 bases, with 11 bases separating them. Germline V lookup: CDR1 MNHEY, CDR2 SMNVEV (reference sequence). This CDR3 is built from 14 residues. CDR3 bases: TGTGCCAGCAGTTTTGGGGGGGCCGCCTACGAGCAGTACTTC. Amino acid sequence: CASSFGGAAYEQYF.

The CDR3 region is CASSYSYNTRGTEAFF. The CDR3 DNA reads as TGTGCCAGCAGTTACTCGTATAACACGAGGGGGACTGAAGCTTTCTTT. The rearrangement links TRBV6-5 to TRBJ1-1, with a weak D call TRBD1 (6 bases). The CDR3 is 16 residues long. The V gene lost 0 bases and the J gene lost 5 bases, with 16 bases spanning the gap. Germline lookup yields CDR1 MNHEY and CDR2 SVGAGI.

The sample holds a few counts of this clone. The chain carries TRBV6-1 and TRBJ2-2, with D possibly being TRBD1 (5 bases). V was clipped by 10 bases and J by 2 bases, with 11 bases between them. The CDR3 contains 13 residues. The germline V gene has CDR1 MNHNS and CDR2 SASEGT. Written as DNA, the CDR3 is TGTGCCACCCGGACACCAAACACCGGGGAGCTGTTTTTT. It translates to CATRTPNTGELFF.

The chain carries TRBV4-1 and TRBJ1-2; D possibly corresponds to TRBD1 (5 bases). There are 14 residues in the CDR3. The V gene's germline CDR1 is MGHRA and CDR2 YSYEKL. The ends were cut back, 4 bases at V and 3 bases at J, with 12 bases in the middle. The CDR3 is CASSPAGTYYGYTF. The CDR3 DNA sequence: TGCGCCAGCAGCCCCGCCGGGACTTACTATGGCTACACCTTC.

CDR3 in amino acids: CALEPRRDSPLHF. The CDR3 nucleotides read TGTGCCCTCGAGCCCCGGCGGGATTCACCCCTCCACTTT. The V and J genes are TRBV30 and TRBJ1-6; D unresolved. The CDR3 is 13 residues long. The V gene's germline CDR1 is GTSNPN and CDR2 SVGIG (reference sequence). V was pared by 8 bases and J by 8 bases, with 16 bases between.

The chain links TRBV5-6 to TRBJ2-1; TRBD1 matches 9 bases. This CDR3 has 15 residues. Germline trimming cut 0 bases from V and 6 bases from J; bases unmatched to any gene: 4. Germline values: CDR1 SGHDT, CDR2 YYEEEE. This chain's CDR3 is CASSLGTGATNEQFF. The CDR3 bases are TGTGCCAGCAGCTTGGGGACAGGGGCCACCAATGAGCAGTTCTTC.

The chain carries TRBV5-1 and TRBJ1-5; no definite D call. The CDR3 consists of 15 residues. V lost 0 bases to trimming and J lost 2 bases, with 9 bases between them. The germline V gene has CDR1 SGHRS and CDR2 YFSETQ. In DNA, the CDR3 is TGCGCCAGCAGCTTGGAATCCCCAGGCAATCAGCCCCAGCATTTT. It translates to CASSLESPGNQPQHF.

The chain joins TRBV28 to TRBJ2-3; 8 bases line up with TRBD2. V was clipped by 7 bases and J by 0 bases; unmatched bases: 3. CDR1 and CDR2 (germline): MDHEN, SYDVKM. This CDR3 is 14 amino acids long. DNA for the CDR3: TGTGCCAGCATCCTAGCGGGTAGCACAGATACGCAGTATTTT. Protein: CASILAGSTDTQYF.